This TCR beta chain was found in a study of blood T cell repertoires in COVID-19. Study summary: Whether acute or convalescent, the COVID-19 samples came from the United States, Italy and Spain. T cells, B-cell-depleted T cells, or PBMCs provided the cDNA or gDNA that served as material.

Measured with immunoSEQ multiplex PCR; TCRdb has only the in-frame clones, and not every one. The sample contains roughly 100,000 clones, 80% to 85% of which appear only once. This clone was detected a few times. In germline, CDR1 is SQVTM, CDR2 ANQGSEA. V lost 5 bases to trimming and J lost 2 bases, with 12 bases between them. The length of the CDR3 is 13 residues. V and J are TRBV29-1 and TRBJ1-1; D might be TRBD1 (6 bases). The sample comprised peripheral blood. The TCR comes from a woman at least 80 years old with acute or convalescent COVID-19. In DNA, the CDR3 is TGCAGCGTTCACCAGGGGTTTAACACTGAAGCTTTCTTT. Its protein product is CSVHQGFNTEAFF. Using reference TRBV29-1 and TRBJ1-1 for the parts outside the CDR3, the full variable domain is SAVISQKPSRDICQRGTSLTIQCQVDSQVTMMFWYRQQPGQSLTLIATANQGSEATYESGFVIDKFPISRPNLTFSTLTVSNMSPEDSSIYLCSVHQGFNTEAFFGQGTRLTVV.